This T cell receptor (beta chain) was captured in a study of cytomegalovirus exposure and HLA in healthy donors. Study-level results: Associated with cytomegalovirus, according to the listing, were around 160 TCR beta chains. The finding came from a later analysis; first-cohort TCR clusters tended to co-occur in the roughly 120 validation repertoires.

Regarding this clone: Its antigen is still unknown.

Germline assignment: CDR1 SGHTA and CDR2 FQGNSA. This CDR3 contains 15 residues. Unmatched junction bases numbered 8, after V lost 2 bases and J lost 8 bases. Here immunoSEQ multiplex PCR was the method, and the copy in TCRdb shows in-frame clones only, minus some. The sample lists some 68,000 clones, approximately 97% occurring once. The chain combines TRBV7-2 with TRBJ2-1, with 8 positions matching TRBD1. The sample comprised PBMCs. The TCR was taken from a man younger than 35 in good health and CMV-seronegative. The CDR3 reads CASSLTGQGPYEQFF. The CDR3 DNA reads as TGTGCCAGCAGCTTAACCGGACAGGGTCCTTATGAGCAGTTCTTC.